This T cell receptor (beta chain) comes out of a study of early stage breast cancer tumors. Study context: About 70% of the 16 invasive tumors were ER+, PR+ and HER2-. Average read coverage per sample was 9.5 to 10-fold.

Remarks on this clone: Its antigen is undetermined.

TCRdb keeps only in-frame clones here, not all; method: immunoSEQ multiplex PCR. The table has some 30,000 clones, around 67% seen once. Germline CDR1 reads LGHNA; CDR2 reads YSLEER. CDR3 size: 15 residues. V shed 3 bases, J shed 6 bases, and the junction held 8 bases outside the gene matches. Study results and caveats: Enriched TCRB sequences shared across patients were mostly commonly generated sequences. In about 90% of the 16 patients, blood comparison separated tumor from normal breast.

The clonotype comes from a young adult with breast cancer. The sequencing input was breast tumor tissue. The J gene is TRBJ1-1, the V gene TRBV4-3; TRBD1 matches 9 bases. The CDR3 sequence: CASSQIAGQGPEAFF. CDR3 in DNA: TGCGCCAGCAGCCAGATTGCAGGACAGGGGCCTGAAGCTTTCTTT.